These T cell receptor beta chains were read from a single sample in a study of regulatory T cells in long-lasting Graves disease. TCRdb reprocessed the multiplex PCR reads with MiXCR, giving one entry per CDR3 protein. The table includes a few hundred thousand distinct CDR3 sequences, under 25% detected once. Here the sequenced sample was peripheral blood mononuclear cells (PBMCs), taken when the disease was refractory, from a patient treated with antithyroid drugs. The receptors were sampled from a female donor with Graves disease. Both conserved end residues are part of each CDR3. The D gene is left open where the match is weak. A row's size may be missing; if present it is once, few, many or a size class.

D gene: NA
V gene: TRBV12-3/TRBV12-4
J gene: TRBJ2-2
clone size: NA
CDR3 protein: CASSFWGTGELFF
CDR3 DNA: TGTGCCAGCAGTTTCTGGGGGACCGGGGAGCTGTTTTTT

D gene: TRBD2
V gene: TRBV7-2
J gene: TRBJ2-7
clone size: few
CDR3 protein: CASGHSSGRADEQYF
CDR3 DNA: TGTGCCAGCGGACACTCTAGCGGGAGGGCCGACGAGCAGTACTTC

D gene: NA
V gene: TRBV19
J gene: TRBJ1-2
clone size: few
CDR3 protein: CASTRSANYGYTF
CDR3 DNA: TGTGCCAGTACCAGATCAGCTAACTATGGCTACACCTTC

D gene: NA
V gene: TRBV7-2
J gene: TRBJ1-1
clone size: many
CDR3 protein: CASSLVRGMNTEAFF
CDR3 DNA: TGTGCCAGCAGCTTAGTGCGGGGAATGAACACTGAAGCTTTCTTT

D gene: NA
V gene: TRBV28
J gene: TRBJ1-2
clone size: many
CDR3 protein: CASSLTAERYGYTF
CDR3 DNA: TGTGCCAGCAGTTTAACGGCAGAACGCTATGGCTACACCTTC

D gene: NA
V gene: TRBV5-1
J gene: TRBJ2-5
clone size: few
CDR3 protein: CASSLVGALRETQYF
CDR3 DNA: TGCGCCAGCAGCTTGGTGGGGGCCCTCCGAGAGACCCAGTACTTC

D gene: NA
V gene: TRBV7-2
J gene: TRBJ2-7
clone size: few
CDR3 protein: CPSSFPTYEQYF
CDR3 DNA: TGTCCCAGCAGCTTCCCGACCTACGAGCAGTACTTC

D gene: TRBD1
V gene: TRBV7-2
J gene: TRBJ1-2
clone size: few
CDR3 protein: CASSSPDRANYGYTF
CDR3 DNA: TGTGCCAGCAGCAGCCCTGACAGGGCTAACTATGGCTACACCTTC

D gene: NA
V gene: TRBV7-9
J gene: TRBJ2-5
clone size: many
CDR3 protein: CASSRVVPGETQYF
CDR3 DNA: TGTGCCAGCAGCCGGGTAGTTCCAGGAGAGACCCAGTACTTC

D gene: NA
V gene: TRBV20-1
J gene: TRBJ1-6
clone size: NA
CDR3 protein: CSASQGLDSPLHF
CDR3 DNA: TGCAGTGCTAGTCAGGGGCTCGATTCACCCCTCCACTTT